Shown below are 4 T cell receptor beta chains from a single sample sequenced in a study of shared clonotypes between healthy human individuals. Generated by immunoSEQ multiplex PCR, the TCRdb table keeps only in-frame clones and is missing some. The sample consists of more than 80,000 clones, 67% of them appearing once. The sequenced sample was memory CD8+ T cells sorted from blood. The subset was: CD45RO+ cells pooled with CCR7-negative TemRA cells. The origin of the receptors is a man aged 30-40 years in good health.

The CDR3 DNA sequence: TGTGCCAGCAGCTGGGACAGGGGGGAGACCCAGTACTTC. It encodes CASSWDRGETQYF. This chain links TRBV7-9 with TRBJ2-5; 11 positions match TRBD1. Germline V gene sequence: CDR1 SEHNR, CDR2 FQNEAQ (reference sequence). V lost 4 bases to trimming and J lost 5 bases; unmatched junction nucleotides: 0. The CDR3 is 13 amino acids.

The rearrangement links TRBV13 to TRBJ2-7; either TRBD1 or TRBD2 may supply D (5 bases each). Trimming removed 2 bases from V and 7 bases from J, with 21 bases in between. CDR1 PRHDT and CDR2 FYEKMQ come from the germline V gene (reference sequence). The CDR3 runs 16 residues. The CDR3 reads CASSLSGSGRAFEQYF. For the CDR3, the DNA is TGTGCCAGCAGCTTAAGTGGTTCAGGGAGAGCCTTTGAGCAGTACTTC. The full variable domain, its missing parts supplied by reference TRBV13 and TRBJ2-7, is AAGVIQSPRHLIKEKRETATLKCYPIPRHDTVYWYQQGPGQDPQFLISFYEKMQSDKGSIPDRFSAQQFSDYHSELNMSSLELGDSALYFCASSLSGSGRAFEQYFGPGTRLTVT.

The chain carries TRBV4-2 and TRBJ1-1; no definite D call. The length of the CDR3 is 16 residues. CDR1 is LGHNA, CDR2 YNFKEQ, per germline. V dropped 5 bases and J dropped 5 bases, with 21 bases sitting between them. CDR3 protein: CASSFTGIQTGTEAFF. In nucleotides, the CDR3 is TGTGCCAGCAGCTTTACCGGGATCCAGACGGGGACTGAAGCTTTCTTT.

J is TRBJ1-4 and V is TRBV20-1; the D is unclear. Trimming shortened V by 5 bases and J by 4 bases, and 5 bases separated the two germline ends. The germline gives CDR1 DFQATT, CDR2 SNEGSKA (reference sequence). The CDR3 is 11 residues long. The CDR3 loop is CSAPYNEKLFF. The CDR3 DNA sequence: TGCAGTGCTCCTTATAATGAAAAACTGTTTTTT.